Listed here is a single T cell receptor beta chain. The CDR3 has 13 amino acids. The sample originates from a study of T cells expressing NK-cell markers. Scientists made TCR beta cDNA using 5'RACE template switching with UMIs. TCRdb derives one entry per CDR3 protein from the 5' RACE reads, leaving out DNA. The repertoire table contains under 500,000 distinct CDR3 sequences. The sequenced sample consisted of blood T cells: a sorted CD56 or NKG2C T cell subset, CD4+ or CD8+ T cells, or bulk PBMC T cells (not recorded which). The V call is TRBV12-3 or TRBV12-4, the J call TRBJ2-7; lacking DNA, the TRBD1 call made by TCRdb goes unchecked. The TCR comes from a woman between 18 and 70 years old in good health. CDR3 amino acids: CASRLTGSYEQYF.